The clone carrying this TCR beta chain was recorded many times. The record originates from a study of Graves' ophthalmopathy and Graves' hyperthyroidism. Beta-chain TCR CDR3 regions were amplified from RNA transcripts. The first-round RT-PCR employed HTBI primers together with the Qiagen OneStep RT-PCR kit. A multiplex PCR was then performed as the second round. TCRdb independently ran MiXCR on the multiplex PCR reads; one entry per CDR3 protein. The table includes approximately 150,000 distinct CDR3 sequences, 39% detected once. The ends lost 3 bases at V and 2 bases at J; junction bases unmatched: 10. This CDR3 spans 16 amino acids. CDR1 and CDR2 (germline): MGHDK, SYGVNS. Other autoimmune diseases, uncontrolled infections, pregnancy or lactation ruled patients out of participation.

This sequence joins TRBV25-1 and TRBJ2-7; 7 bases agree with TRBD2. The TCR sequence derives from a man aged 25 to 40 with Graves' ophthalmopathy. Specimen: peripheral blood. CDR3 DNA sequence: TGTGCCAGCAGTGACCCCCTCGTTGGGAGGGCCTACGAGCAGTACTTC. This gives the protein CASSDPLVGRAYEQYF.